The rows below give T cell receptor beta chains drawn from one sample of a study of cytomegalovirus exposure and HLA in healthy donors. Libraries were prepared by immunoSEQ multiplex PCR; TCRdb keeps only in-frame clonotypes and omits some of them. The sample contains around 300,000 clones, around nine tenths of which appear only once. Sequenced sample: PBMCs. Source of these receptors: a woman aged 18-35 years in good health and CMV-seronegative. Both conserved end residues are part of each CDR3. Each record gives: V gene, D gene, clone size, J gene, CDR3 protein, CDR3 DNA. The D gene is left open where the match is weak. Rows give clone size only sometimes, using once, few, many, or a class for an expanded clone.

TRBV1	.	once	TRBJ2-7	CTSSQEGGGGSYEQYF	TGCACCAGCAGCCAAGAGGGTGGCGGGGGCTCCTACGAGCAGTACTTC
TRBV7-2	.	once	TRBJ1-5	CASSLETGHQPQHF	TGTGCCAGCAGCTTAGAAACAGGACATCAGCCCCAGCATTTT
TRBV9	.	.	TRBJ1-1	CASSVGGTITEAFF	TGTGCCAGCAGCGTAGGAGGGACTATCACTGAAGCTTTCTTT
TRBV11-1	.	.	TRBJ2-1	CASSSGSSYNEQFF	TGTGCCAGCAGCTCGGGAAGCTCCTACAATGAGCAGTTCTTC
TRBV6-1	TRBD2	.	TRBJ2-3	CASSEIVAGGFTDTQYF	TGTGCCAGCAGTGAAATTGTAGCGGGGGGGTTCACAGATACGCAGTATTTT
TRBV9	TRBD1	.	TRBJ2-3	CASSPGTGSGTDTQYF	TGTGCCAGCAGCCCCGGGACAGGGAGCGGCACAGATACGCAGTATTTT
TRBV2	.	.	TRBJ1-4	CASSPEQGLRKLFF	TGTGCCAGCAGTCCAGAACAGGGTCTCAGAAAACTGTTTTTT
TRBV6-5	TRBD2	.	TRBJ2-7	CASSYGAGGEQYF	TGTGCCAGCAGTTACGGGGCGGGGGGCGAGCAGTACTTC
TRBV5-8	TRBD1	.	TRBJ1-2	CASSSQGATVYGYTF	TGTGCCAGCAGCTCCCAGGGGGCTACGGTCTATGGCTACACCTTC
TRBV11-2	TRBD2	.	TRBJ2-7	CASSSGGGAYEQYF	TGTGCCAGCAGCTCGGGCGGGGGGGCCTACGAGCAGTACTTC
TRBV7-2	TRBD2	.	TRBJ2-5	CASSAGGGTETQYF	TGTGCCAGCAGCGCCGGGGGGGGGACAGAGACCCAGTACTTC
TRBV10-3	TRBD1	.	TRBJ1-6	CAIRRTGSSYNSPLHF	TGTGCCATCAGGCGGACAGGGTCCTCCTATAATTCACCCCTCCACTTT
TRBV27	TRBD1	.	TRBJ2-7	CASSRTGGSYEQYF	TGTGCCAGCAGTAGGACAGGCGGCTCCTACGAGCAGTACTTC
TRBV7-6	.	.	TRBJ1-6	CASSLAGSNSPLHF	TGTGCCAGCAGCTTAGCGGGCAGTAATTCACCCCTCCACTTT
TRBV2	TRBD1	.	TRBJ2-2	CASSSYRGTGELFF	TGTGCCAGCAGTTCGTACAGGGGAACCGGGGAGCTGTTTTTT
TRBV5-1	.	.	TRBJ2-1	CASSREGGAEQFF	TGCGCCAGCAGTCGGGAAGGGGGAGCTGAGCAGTTCTTC
TRBV5-1	.	.	TRBJ1-4	CASSLIGEKLFF	TGCGCCAGCAGCTTGATTGGCGAAAAACTGTTTTTT
TRBV9	.	once	TRBJ2-7	CASSVGTFPYEQYF	TGTGCCAGCAGCGTAGGAACTTTCCCCTACGAGCAGTACTTC
TRBV5-8	.	few	TRBJ2-7	CASSLATLRGEHEQYF	TGTGCCAGCAGCTTGGCCACCCTCAGGGGGGAGCACGAGCAGTACTTC
TRBV18	TRBD1	.	TRBJ1-3	CASSPGTDATIYF	TGTGCCAGCTCACCTGGGACAGATGCCACCATATATTTT
TRBV19	.	.	TRBJ1-4	CASSGGARVEKLFF	TGTGCCAGTAGCGGAGGGGCGCGAGTTGAAAAACTGTTTTTT
TRBV2	.	.	TRBJ1-3	CASRPDRQISGNTIYF	TGTGCCAGCAGACCGGACAGACAGATCTCTGGAAACACCATATATTTT
TRBV7-9	.	.	TRBJ1-5	CSSSPDGDNQPQHF	TGTTCCAGCAGCCCAGACGGGGACAATCAGCCCCAGCATTTT
TRBV9	.	.	TRBJ2-7	CASSVGWGTLFAEQYF	TGTGCCAGCAGCGTAGGATGGGGGACTCTTTTTGCCGAGCAGTACTTC
TRBV11-2	TRBD1	once	TRBJ2-7	CASSLDGIQGAEQYF	TGTGCCAGCAGCTTAGATGGCATTCAGGGGGCCGAGCAGTACTTC
TRBV6-1	TRBD1	.	TRBJ2-7	CASSVDRSSYEQYF	TGTGCCAGCAGTGTGGACAGGAGCTCCTACGAGCAGTACTTC
TRBV7-9	TRBD1	.	TRBJ1-1	CASSPRTGAMNTEAFF	TGTGCCAGCAGCCCCAGGACAGGAGCCATGAACACTGAAGCTTTCTTT
TRBV5-6	TRBD2	few	TRBJ2-2	CASSVAGNTGELFF	TGTGCCAGCAGCGTAGCGGGGAACACCGGGGAGCTGTTTTTT
TRBV10-3	.	.	TRBJ1-5	CAISAGPGNQPQHF	TGTGCCATCTCCGCGGGGCCGGGCAATCAGCCCCAGCATTTT
TRBV29-1	.	.	TRBJ2-7	CSVAGGDEQYF	TGCAGCGTTGCCGGGGGTGACGAGCAGTACTTC
TRBV9	TRBD2	.	TRBJ2-5	CASSVPRGGLTETQYF	TGTGCCAGCAGCGTCCCCCGGGGGGGGCTGACCGAGACCCAGTACTTC
TRBV9	.	.	TRBJ2-3	CASSAGGSSTDTQYF	TGTGCCAGCAGCGCTGGGGGGTCGAGCACAGATACGCAGTATTTT
TRBV7-2	TRBD1	.	TRBJ1-1	CASSSWDRGLNTEAFF	TGTGCCAGCAGCTCCTGGGACAGGGGGCTGAACACTGAAGCTTTCTTT
TRBV7-8	TRBD2	.	TRBJ2-1	CASSPRGGHMVEQFF	TGTGCCAGCAGCCCACGGGGGGGCCATATGGTTGAGCAGTTCTTC
TRBV18	.	.	TRBJ1-5	CASSTSGLPGRPQHF	TGTGCCAGCTCAACCTCGGGACTCCCGGGGAGGCCCCAGCATTTT
TRBV29-1	TRBD1	.	TRBJ1-3	CSVHEGQSSGNTIYF	TGCAGCGTTCACGAGGGACAGAGCTCTGGAAACACCATATATTTT
TRBV9	.	.	TRBJ2-1	CASSVASGSGYNEQFF	TGTGCCAGCAGCGTAGCTTCGGGGTCGGGCTACAATGAGCAGTTCTTC
TRBV30	.	.	TRBJ1-3	CAWNRGGDTIYF	TGTGCCTGGAACAGAGGGGGTGACACCATATATTTT